The present T cell receptor beta chain was sequenced within a study of blood T cells in healthy people across ages. V lost 0 bases to trimming and J lost 8 bases, with 9 bases between them. The CDR3 has 14 amino acids. Germline V CDR1 and CDR2: SGHKS, YYEKEE (reference sequence). This clonotype appeared a few times. The authors ran a second PCR of about 6 to 12 cycles using a sample-barcoded 5' primer and a J-beta primer mix. TCRdb used MiXCR to reprocess the 5' RACE reads, holding one entry per CDR3 protein. In the table there are some 900,000 distinct CDR3 sequences, roughly 50% of which are singletons.

This clonotype was sampled from a man aged 25 to 45 in good health. The V gene is TRBV5-5, the J gene TRBJ1-6; a possible D gene is TRBD1 (5 bases). The sample comprised blood. CDR3 sequence reads: CASSLGGMDSPLHF. CDR3 DNA: TGTGCCAGCAGCTTGGGGGGGATGGATTCACCCCTCCACTTT.